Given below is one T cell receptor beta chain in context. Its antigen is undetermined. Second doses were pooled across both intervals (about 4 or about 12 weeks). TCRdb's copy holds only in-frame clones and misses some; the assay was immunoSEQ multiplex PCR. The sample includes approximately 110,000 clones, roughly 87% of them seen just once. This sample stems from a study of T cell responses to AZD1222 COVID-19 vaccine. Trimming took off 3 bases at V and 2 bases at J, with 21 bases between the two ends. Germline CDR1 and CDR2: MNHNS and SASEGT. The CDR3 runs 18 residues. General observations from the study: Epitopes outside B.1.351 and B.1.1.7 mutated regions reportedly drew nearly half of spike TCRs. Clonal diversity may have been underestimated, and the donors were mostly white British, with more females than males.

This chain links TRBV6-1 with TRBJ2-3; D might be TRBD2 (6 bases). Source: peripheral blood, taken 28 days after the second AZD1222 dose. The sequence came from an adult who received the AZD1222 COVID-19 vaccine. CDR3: CASSESPLAPINTDTQYF. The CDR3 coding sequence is TGTGCCAGCAGTGAGTCACCACTAGCCCCGATAAACACAGATACGCAGTATTTT.